The rows below give T cell receptor beta chains drawn from one sample of a study of human T cells and chemical hapten exposure. Each CDR3 protein gets one entry after TCRdb re-called the RACE reads with MiXCR. The repertoire holds fewer than 100,000 distinct CDR3 sequences, with about 9.6% as singletons. The starting material was whole blood, obtained in connection with sensitization to the hapten diphenylcyclopropenone (DPC). The receptor source for this set is a middle-aged woman with alopecia areata. Some clones in this sample may be carry-over from other donors' samples. The CDR3 runs from the conserved cysteine through the conserved F or W. A D gene is named only where the DNA matches it firmly. A row's size may be missing; if present it is once, few, many or a size class.

size	J	V	D	DNA	CDR3
few	TRBJ2-3	TRBV11-2	NA	TGTGCCAGCAGCTTGGGAGCAACAGATACGCAGTATTTT	CASSLGATDTQYF
NA	TRBJ2-7	TRBV4-1	TRBD2	TGCGCCAGCACCCCCGGCCTGACGGGAGGGGTCTACGAGCAGTACTTC	CASTPGLTGGVYEQYF
few	TRBJ2-1	TRBV24-1	NA	TGTGCCACCAGTGATTTCACGAAGGGTGAGCAGTTCTTC	CATSDFTKGEQFF
few	TRBJ2-1	TRBV3-1	TRBD1	TGTGCCAGCAGCCGATGGACAGGTCTAGATGAGCAGTTCTTC	CASSRWTGLDEQFF
NA	TRBJ2-7	TRBV27	TRBD1	TGTGCCAGCAGTTTAAGGGGACGGACAGGGGGTTCCTACGAGCAGTACTTC	CASSLRGRTGGSYEQYF
few	TRBJ2-3	TRBV5-1	TRBD1	TGCGCCAGCAGCTCCGGACAGGGGGCTATAGGAGATACGCAGTATTTT	CASSSGQGAIGDTQYF
NA	TRBJ1-4	TRBV6-6	TRBD1	TGTGCCAGCAGAAACCGACAGGGGCCAAATGAAAAACTGTTTTTT	CASRNRQGPNEKLFF
NA	TRBJ2-4	TRBV20-1	NA	TGCAGTGCTAGTGGAGGAGCGGCCGAAAACATTCAGTACTTC	CSASGGAAENIQYF
few	TRBJ2-1	TRBV19	NA	TGTGCCAGTAGGCCAGCAGATTCCTACAATGAGCAGTTCTTC	CASRPADSYNEQFF
few	TRBJ2-6	TRBV18	NA	TGTGCCAGCTCACCAAACAACGCGGGGGCCAACGTCCTGACTTTC	CASSPNNAGANVLTF
many	TRBJ1-2	TRBV29-1	TRBD1	TGCAGCGTTGACGACAGGGGCCACAACTATGGCTACACCTTC	CSVDDRGHNYGYTF
few	TRBJ1-2	TRBV20-1	TRBD1	TGCAGTGGAAGAACAGGGGGCCCTGGCTACACCTTC	CSGRTGGPGYTF
once	TRBJ2-7	TRBV5-1	TRBD2	TGCGCCAGCGTCGAGGGAGTGGGAGGGATCGACGAGCAGTACTTC	CASVEGVGGIDEQYF
few	TRBJ2-7	TRBV28	TRBD2	TGTGCCAGCAGTTTAGTTTCAGGCGGGGAGGGGTTTGACGAGCAGTACTTC	CASSLVSGGEGFDEQYF
few	TRBJ2-5	TRBV9	TRBD2	TGTGCCAGCAGCGTAGCGGTGGGAGGGGAGACCCAGTACTTC	CASSVAVGGETQYF
NA	TRBJ1-1	TRBV7-9	NA	TGTGCCAGCAGCCCCCGGCAGGCAGCTTTCTTT	CASSPRQAAFF
many	TRBJ1-2	TRBV4-1	NA	TGCGCCAGCAGCCAAGAGGAGGGCGAGAGCTATGGCTACACCTTC	CASSQEEGESYGYTF
few	TRBJ2-1	TRBV14	NA	TGTGCCAGCAGCCTCCTCCGCCGGGACAACCGGGGCAATGAGCAGTTCTTC	CASSLLRRDNRGNEQFF
few	TRBJ2-1	TRBV6-1	NA	TGTGCCAGCAGTGTAATAGGGGCCCTCTACAATGAGCAGTTCTTC	CASSVIGALYNEQFF
NA	TRBJ2-1	TRBV5-5	NA	TGTGCCAGCAGCTTCTACCCGGACAGCTACAATGAGCAGTTCTTC	CASSFYPDSYNEQFF
NA	TRBJ1-2	TRBV20-1	NA	TGCAGTGCTAGAGGGGAGAGAAACTATGGCTACACCTTC	CSARGERNYGYTF
NA	TRBJ2-7	TRBV28	NA	TGTGCCAGCAGCCAAGGGACCGAGGGCGAGCAGTACTTC	CASSQGTEGEQYF
many	TRBJ1-2	TRBV28	NA	TGTGCCAGCAGTTCCGACAACTATGGCTACACCTTC	CASSSDNYGYTF